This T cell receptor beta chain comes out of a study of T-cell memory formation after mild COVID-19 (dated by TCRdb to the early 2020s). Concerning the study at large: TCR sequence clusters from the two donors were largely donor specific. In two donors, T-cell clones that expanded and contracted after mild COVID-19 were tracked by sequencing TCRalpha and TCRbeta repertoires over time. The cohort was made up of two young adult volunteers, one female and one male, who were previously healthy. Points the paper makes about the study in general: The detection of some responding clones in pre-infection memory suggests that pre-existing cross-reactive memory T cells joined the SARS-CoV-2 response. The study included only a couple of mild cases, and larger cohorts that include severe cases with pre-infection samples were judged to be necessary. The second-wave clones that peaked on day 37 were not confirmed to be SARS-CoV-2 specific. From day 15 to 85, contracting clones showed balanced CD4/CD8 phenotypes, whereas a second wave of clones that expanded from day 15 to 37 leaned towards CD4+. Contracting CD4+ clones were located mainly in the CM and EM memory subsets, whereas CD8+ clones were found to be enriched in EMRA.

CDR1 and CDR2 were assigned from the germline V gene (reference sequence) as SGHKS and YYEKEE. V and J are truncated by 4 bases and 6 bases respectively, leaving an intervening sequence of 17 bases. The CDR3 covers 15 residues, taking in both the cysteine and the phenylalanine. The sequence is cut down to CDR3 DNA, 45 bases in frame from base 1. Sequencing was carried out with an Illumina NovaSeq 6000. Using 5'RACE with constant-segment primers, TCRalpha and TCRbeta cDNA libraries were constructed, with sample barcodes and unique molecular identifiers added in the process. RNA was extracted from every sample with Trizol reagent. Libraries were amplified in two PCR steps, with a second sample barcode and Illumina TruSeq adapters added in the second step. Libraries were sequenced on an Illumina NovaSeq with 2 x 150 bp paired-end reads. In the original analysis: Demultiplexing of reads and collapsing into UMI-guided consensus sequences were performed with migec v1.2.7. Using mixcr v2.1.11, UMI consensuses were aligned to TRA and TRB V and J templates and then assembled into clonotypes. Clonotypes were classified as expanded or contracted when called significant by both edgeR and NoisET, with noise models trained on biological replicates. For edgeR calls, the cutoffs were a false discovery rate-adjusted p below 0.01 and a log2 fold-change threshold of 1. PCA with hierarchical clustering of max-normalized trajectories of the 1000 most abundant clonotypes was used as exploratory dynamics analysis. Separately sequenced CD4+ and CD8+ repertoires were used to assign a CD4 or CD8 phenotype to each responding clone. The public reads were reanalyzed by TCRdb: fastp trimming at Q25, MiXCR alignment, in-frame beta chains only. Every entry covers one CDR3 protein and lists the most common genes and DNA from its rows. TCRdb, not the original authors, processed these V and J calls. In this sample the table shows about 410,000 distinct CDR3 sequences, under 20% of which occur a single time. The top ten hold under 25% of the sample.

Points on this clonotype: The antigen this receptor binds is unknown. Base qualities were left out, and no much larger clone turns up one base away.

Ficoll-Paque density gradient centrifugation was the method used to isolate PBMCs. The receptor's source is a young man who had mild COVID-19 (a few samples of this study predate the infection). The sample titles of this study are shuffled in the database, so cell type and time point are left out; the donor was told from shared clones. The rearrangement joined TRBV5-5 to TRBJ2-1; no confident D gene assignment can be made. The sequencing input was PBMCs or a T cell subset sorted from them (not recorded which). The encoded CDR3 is CASSLWAAPTNEQFF. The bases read TGTGCCAGCAGCCTCTGGGCGGCCCCCACCAATGAGCAGTTCTTC.